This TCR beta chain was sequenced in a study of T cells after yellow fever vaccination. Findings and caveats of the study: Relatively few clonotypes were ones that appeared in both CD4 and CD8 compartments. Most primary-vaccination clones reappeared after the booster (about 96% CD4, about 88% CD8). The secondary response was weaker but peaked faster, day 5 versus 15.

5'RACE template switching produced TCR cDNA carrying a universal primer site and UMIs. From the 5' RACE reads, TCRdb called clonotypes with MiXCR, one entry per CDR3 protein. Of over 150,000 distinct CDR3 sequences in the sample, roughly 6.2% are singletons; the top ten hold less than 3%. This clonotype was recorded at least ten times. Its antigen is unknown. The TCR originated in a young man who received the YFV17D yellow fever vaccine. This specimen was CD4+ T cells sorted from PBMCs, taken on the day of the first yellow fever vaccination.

The CDR3 DNA follows: TGTGCCAGCAGCTTGGGAGGGGGCGGCTCCTACGAGCAGTACTTC. Amino acids: CASSLGGGGSYEQYF. The rearrangement joins TRBV5-6 to TRBJ2-7; 7 positions match TRBD1. There are 15 residues in the CDR3. CDR1 is SGHDT, CDR2 YYEEEE, per germline. V was clipped by 0 bases and J by 0 bases; unmatched bases: 3. Full variable domain (remainder filled in from reference TRBV5-6 and TRBJ2-7): DAGVTQSPTHLIKTRGQQVTLRCSPKSGHDTVSWYQQALGQGPQFIFQYYEEEERQRGNFPDRFSGHQFPNYSSELNVNALLLGDSALYLCASSLGGGGSYEQYFGPGTRLTVT.